Listed below are T cell receptor beta chains from one sample, sequenced in a study of T cells in Graves' hyperthyroidism and ophthalmopathy. TCRdb reprocessed the multiplex PCR reads via MiXCR and lists one record per CDR3 protein. Of approximately 640,000 distinct CDR3 sequences listed, 40% to 55% are singletons. Sequencing input: peripheral blood or thyroid tissue (not recorded which). These receptors were obtained from an adult man with Graves' disease, either hyperthyroidism or ophthalmopathy (not recorded which). Each CDR3 is given with its conserved first and last residue. Each record gives: CDR3 DNA, CDR3 protein, V gene, D gene, J gene, clone size. The D gene is left open where the match is weak. Only some rows state a clone size, as once, few, many or a class for expanded clones.

TGCGCCAGCAAGTCCTTCTATGGCTACACCTTC	CASKSFYGYTF	TRBV5-1	.	TRBJ1-2	.
TGTGCCAGCAGCTCCCGACAGGGTGGCTATGGCTACACCTTC	CASSSRQGGYGYTF	TRBV5-6	TRBD1	TRBJ1-2	few
TGCAGTGCTAGACCTCCGGGGGGGAGGGCCTCCTACGAGCAGTACTTC	CSARPPGGRASYEQYF	TRBV20-1	TRBD2	TRBJ2-7	.
TGCAGCGTGGTCGGACAGGGAGGGAGGAGTGAAGCTTTCTTT	CSVVGQGGRSEAFF	TRBV29-1	TRBD1	TRBJ1-1	many
TGCGCCAGCGTCGGGCAGAAATTTTACCATACTGGAAACACCATATATTTT	CASVGQKFYHTGNTIYF	TRBV5-1	.	TRBJ1-3	.
TGTGCCAGCAGTGATAACCGGGACAATCAGCCCCAGCATTTT	CASSDNRDNQPQHF	TRBV25-1	.	TRBJ1-5	.
TGTGCCAGCAGTGAATATACCGGACTCGCAACTAATGAAAAACTGTTTTTT	CASSEYTGLATNEKLFF	TRBV25-1	.	TRBJ1-4	many
TGTGCCAGCAGGTCAACCGGGACAGGGACTTCTGAAGCTTTCTTT	CASRSTGTGTSEAFF	TRBV7-9	TRBD1	TRBJ1-1	few
TGTGCCAGCAGTGCGCTAGACAGGGCCCGCTCCTACGAGCAGTACTTC	CASSALDRARSYEQYF	TRBV7-9	TRBD1	TRBJ2-7	once
TGTGCCAGCAGCGTAGGTCCTTTGAATGGCTACACCTTC	CASSVGPLNGYTF	TRBV11-2	.	TRBJ1-2	.
TGTGCCAGCAGTATCGGACTAGCGAGTTCCTACGAGCAGTACTTC	CASSIGLASSYEQYF	TRBV6-1	TRBD2	TRBJ2-7	.
TGTGCCAGCAGTGACTCCGGTGGAAATCAGCCCCAGCATTTT	CASSDSGGNQPQHF	TRBV6-6	.	TRBJ1-5	.
TGTGCCAGCAGCTGGGACAGGGAAAGGGAGCAGTACTTC	CASSWDREREQYF	TRBV7-9	TRBD1	TRBJ2-7	few
TGCAGCGTTTTAATATCGAACACCGGGGAGCTGTTTTTT	CSVLISNTGELFF	TRBV29-1	.	TRBJ2-2	few
TGTGCCAGCAGCGCCAGGACTAGCGGGAGATTCGAGCAGTACTTC	CASSARTSGRFEQYF	TRBV7-9	TRBD2	TRBJ2-7	.
TGTGCCAGCAGCCAAGAGTTAGGAACAGGGCCCTACGAGCAGTACTTC	CASSQELGTGPYEQYF	TRBV7-2	.	TRBJ2-7	.
TGTGCCAGCAGCCGGAGTGGGGGAGAAGGAAACACCATATATTTT	CASSRSGGEGNTIYF	TRBV5-5	.	TRBJ1-3	few
TGCAGTGCTAAGGGACAGGGACCCTACGAGCAGTACTTC	CSAKGQGPYEQYF	TRBV20-1	TRBD1	TRBJ2-7	.
TGCAGCGTTGAAAGAGGAGGCACTGAAGCTTTCTTT	CSVERGGTEAFF	TRBV29-1	.	TRBJ1-1	many
TGTGCCAGCAGCGAAGACAGGGGCAATCAGCCCCAGCATTTT	CASSEDRGNQPQHF	TRBV2	TRBD1	TRBJ1-5	many
TGCAGCGTAGTCGACGGGGTACAAGAGACCCAGTACTTC	CSVVDGVQETQYF	TRBV29-1	.	TRBJ2-5	many
TGCAGTGCGGAAGAGGAAAGGACAGTCCCCAATCAGCCCCAGCATTTT	CSAEEERTVPNQPQHF	TRBV20-1	.	TRBJ1-5	.
TGTGCCAGCAGCATCGGGACCCGAACTGAAGCTTTCTTT	CASSIGTRTEAFF	TRBV7-2	.	TRBJ1-1	.
TGTGCCACCAGCAGTGTTGCATTGACAGGGCATCAGCCCCAGCATTTT	CATSSVALTGHQPQHF	TRBV15	TRBD1	TRBJ1-5	.
TGTGCCAGCACCCCTATTGTTGGAAAGAAGGCTTTC	CASTPIVGKKAF	TRBV12-3/TRBV12-4	.	TRBJ2-7	.
TGTGCCAGCAGCCAAGGGCGGACAGGGCCAGGCTACACCTTC	CASSQGRTGPGYTF	TRBV6-1	TRBD1	TRBJ1-2	.
TGTGCCAGCAGCGTTGATACGGGGCTCTACGAGCAGTACTTC	CASSVDTGLYEQYF	TRBV7-9	.	TRBJ2-7	.
TGTGCCAGTAGTATTGGAAGGGTTCCTAATGAAAAACTGTTTTTT	CASSIGRVPNEKLFF	TRBV19	.	TRBJ1-4	.
TGCAGTGCTAGGTCGGGGCAGCAGAGCTCCTACGAGCAGTACTTC	CSARSGQQSSYEQYF	TRBV20-1	.	TRBJ2-7	.
TGTGCCAGCAGCTTAGAAAGGCTAGCGGGAACCGGGGAGCTGTTTTTT	CASSLERLAGTGELFF	TRBV7-4	TRBD2	TRBJ2-2	.
TGTGCCAGCAGCTTATCCTACCCCCCCGGATTAGCTAACTATGGCTACACCTTC	CASSLSYPPGLANYGYTF	TRBV7-2	.	TRBJ1-2	.
TGTGCCAGCAGAGCCAATGGCGGGGACCACACCATATATTTT	CASRANGGDHTIYF	TRBV2	.	TRBJ1-3	.
TGTGCCATCAGTGAGTCGGTCGTAGTGAACTCTGGAAACACCATATATTTT	CAISESVVVNSGNTIYF	TRBV10-3	.	TRBJ1-3	many
TGTGCCAGCAGCTTCCGGGACAGTCAGCCCCAGCATTTT	CASSFRDSQPQHF	TRBV7-9	TRBD1	TRBJ1-5	.
TGTGCCAGCAGCGTAGGACAGGGGCGAACCTCTGGAAACACCATATATTTT	CASSVGQGRTSGNTIYF	TRBV9	TRBD1	TRBJ1-3	.
TGTGCCAGCAGTCGACAGTTGAGGAGTAAGGAGACCCAGTACTTC	CASSRQLRSKETQYF	TRBV2	.	TRBJ2-5	once
TGTGCCAGCAGCATGGGGACTAGCGGGAGTCCGCGGTACTTC	CASSMGTSGSPRYF	TRBV7-2	TRBD2	TRBJ2-7	few
TGCGCCAGCAGCCTACAGGAGAATGAAAAACTGTTTTTT	CASSLQENEKLFF	TRBV5-1	.	TRBJ1-4	few
TGTGCCAGCAGAGAGACCGCGCATCAGCCCCAGCATTTT	CASRETAHQPQHF	TRBV12-3/TRBV12-4	.	TRBJ1-5	.
TGTGCTAGGACAGGCTTTGAAAATTCACCCCTCCACTTT	CARTGFENSPLHF	TRBV25-1	TRBD1	TRBJ1-6	.
TGTGCCAGCAGCTCCGAAGGTCGGGCAGATACGCAGTATTTT	CASSSEGRADTQYF	TRBV7-9	.	TRBJ2-3	few
TGTGCCAGCAGCTCCACCAATCCGCTAGCTCCTGGGGCCAACGTCCTGACTTTC	CASSSTNPLAPGANVLTF	TRBV7-2	.	TRBJ2-6	medium-sized
TGTGCCAGCAGCCATAACAGGGGGCGTGAAAAACTGTTTTTT	CASSHNRGREKLFF	TRBV12-3/TRBV12-4	TRBD1	TRBJ1-4	few
TGTGCCAGCAGCATCCCGGACAGGGCCCATGGCTACACCTTC	CASSIPDRAHGYTF	TRBV5-6	TRBD1	TRBJ1-2	.
TGTGCCAGCAGTTTCCTCAGGGGGCCCACTGAAGCTTTCTTT	CASSFLRGPTEAFF	TRBV2	TRBD1	TRBJ1-1	.
TGTGCCAGCAGCTTGTCCCGGGACACCATCGTAGCTTTCTTT	CASSLSRDTIVAFF	TRBV7-2	.	TRBJ1-1	few
TGTGCCACCAGTGATTTAGTCTATGGCTACACCTTC	CATSDLVYGYTF	TRBV24-1	.	TRBJ1-2	many
TGCGCCAGCAGCTTGGGGGCAGAGAAAGCTTTCTTT	CASSLGAEKAFF	TRBV5-1	.	TRBJ1-1	few
TGTGCCAGCAGTGAGGGGACTAGCGGGGTAGAGACCCAGTACTTC	CASSEGTSGVETQYF	TRBV2	TRBD2	TRBJ2-5	.
TGTGCCAGCAAACAGGGGGCGCGTCAGCCCCAGCATTTT	CASKQGARQPQHF	TRBV25-1	TRBD1	TRBJ1-5	.